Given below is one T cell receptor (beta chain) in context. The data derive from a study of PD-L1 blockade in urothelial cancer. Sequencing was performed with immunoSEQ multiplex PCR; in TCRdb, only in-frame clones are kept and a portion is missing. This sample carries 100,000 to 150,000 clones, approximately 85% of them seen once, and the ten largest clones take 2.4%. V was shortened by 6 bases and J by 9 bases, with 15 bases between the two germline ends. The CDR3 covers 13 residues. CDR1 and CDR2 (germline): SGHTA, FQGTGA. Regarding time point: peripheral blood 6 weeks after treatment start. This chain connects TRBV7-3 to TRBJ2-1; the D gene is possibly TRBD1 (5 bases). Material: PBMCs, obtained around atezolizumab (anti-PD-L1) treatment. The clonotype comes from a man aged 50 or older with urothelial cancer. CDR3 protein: CASRYSGKGEQFF. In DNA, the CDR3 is TGTGCCAGCAGGTACTCAGGGAAGGGTGAGCAGTTCTTC.